These 20 T cell receptor beta chains share one sample of origin, sequenced in a study of blood T cells in healthy people across ages. PCR was performed a second time for roughly 7 to 11 cycles using a sample-barcoded 5' primer and a J-beta primer mix. TCRdb re-derived calls from the 5' RACE reads in MiXCR, one entry per CDR3 protein. This table has approximately 690,000 distinct CDR3 sequences, around three fifths appearing once. Sample: blood. These receptors were collected from a man aged 55 to 70 in good health.

The CDR3 loop reads CASSSGQSNNYGYTF. The CDR3 nucleotides are TGCGCCAGCAGCTCGGGACAGAGTAATAACTATGGCTACACCTTC. The rearrangement links TRBV5-1 to TRBJ1-2; 7 bases fit TRBD1. Losses at the gene ends were 3 bases for V and 1 base for J; bases not matched to a gene: 6. This CDR3 is built from 15 residues. The germline V gene encodes CDR1 SGHRS and CDR2 YFSETQ.

V is TRBV20-1 and J is TRBJ1-5, with D possibly TRBD1 on 6 matching bases. V was trimmed by 1 base and J by 8 bases, leaving 9 bases between them. This CDR3 contains 12 residues. CDR1 DFQATT and CDR2 SNEGSKA come from the germline V gene (reference sequence). The CDR3 reads CSARGQVEPQHF. The CDR3 DNA follows: TGCAGTGCTAGAGGACAGGTGGAGCCCCAGCATTTT.

In its sample, this clonotype was seen a few times. V and J are TRBV15 and TRBJ2-3; D is unclear. Germline-derived CDR1 and CDR2 are LNHNV and YYDKDF (reference sequence). The CDR3 contains 12 residues. Trimming took 1 base from V and 5 from J, leaving 4 bases between them. CDR3 coding DNA: TGTGCCACCAGCAGAGGAGAAGATACGCAGTATTTT. Translating gives CATSRGEDTQYF.

This clonotype was observed a few times. CDR3 DNA: TGTGCCAGCAGCAAAAGGGGCCATACCCCAAGCTCCTACGAGCAGTACTTC. Protein product: CASSKRGHTPSSYEQYF. This chain uses TRBV21-1 with TRBJ2-7; TRBD1 is the table's D call, not checked against the DNA. TRBV21-1 is noted as a pseudogene. This CDR3 comprises 17 residues.

The chain joins TRBV7-9 to TRBJ1-2, with D maybe TRBD1 (5 bases). Germline assignment: CDR1 SEHNR and CDR2 FQNEAQ (reference sequence). The length of the CDR3 is 14 residues. Deletions cut 8 bases from V and 5 bases from J, with 18 bases between. CDR3 protein: CASRQLLRIYGYTF. In DNA form, the CDR3 reads TGTGCCAGCCGACAGCTCCTACGAATTTATGGCTACACCTTC. The entire variable domain, with the rest obtained from reference TRBV7-9 and TRBJ1-2, is as follows: DTGVSQNPRHKITKRGQNVTFRCDPISEHNRLYWYRQTLGQGPEFLTYFQNEAQLEKSRLLSDRFSAERPKGSFSTLEIQRTEQGDSAMYLCASRQLLRIYGYTFGSGTRLTVV.

This clonotype occurred a few times. This rearrangement joins TRBV5-1 to TRBJ1-6; D is possibly TRBD1 (5 bases). V was cut by 3 bases and J by 10 bases, with 11 bases left in between. The CDR3 runs to 13 residues. The V gene's germline CDR1 is SGHRS and CDR2 YFSETQ. CDR3 sequence reads: CASSWGLASPLHF. The CDR3 DNA sequence: TGCGCCAGCAGCTGGGGGTTAGCGTCACCCCTCCACTTT.

The rearrangement joins TRBV5-5 to TRBJ2-3; no reliable D call. V gave up 6 bases and J gave up 7 bases, with 9 bases separating them. The CDR3 has 11 amino acids. CDR1 and CDR2 from the germline V gene are SGHKS and YYEKEE (reference sequence). The CDR3 coding sequence is TGTGCCAGCATCATTAGGAATACGCAGTATTTT. This translates into CASIIRNTQYF.

This chain joins TRBV28 and TRBJ1-4; D might be TRBD1 (6 bases). Trimming took 6 bases from V and 3 from J, leaving 17 bases between them. From germline, CDR1 is MDHEN and CDR2 SYDVKM. This CDR3 has 16 amino acids. The CDR3 DNA sequence: TGTGCCAGCAGGAGCGGGGGGCACATACCTAATGAAAAACTGTTTTTT. This codes for CASRSGGHIPNEKLFF.

This clonotype was detected only a few times. The chain links TRBV27 to TRBJ2-4, with TRBD2 matching 7 bases. V shed 1 base and J 8 bases; nucleotides not matched to a gene: 11. The CDR3 loop spans 16 amino acids. Germline V gene data show CDR1 as MNHEY and CDR2 as SMNVEV (reference sequence). The CDR3 loop is CASSLYPRGVGDIQYF. The CDR3 DNA sequence: TGTGCCAGCAGTTTATACCCCCGGGGGGTGGGTGACATTCAGTACTTC.

The chain couples TRBV20-1 to TRBJ2-5; TRBD1 agrees at 8 bases. This CDR3 comprises 13 residues. Germline CDR1 is DFQATT and CDR2 is SNEGSKA (reference sequence). After removal of 5 bases from V and 2 bases from J, the junction contained 4 bases not matched to a gene. The CDR3 reads CSALTGGQETQYF. Here the CDR3 DNA reads TGCAGTGCTCTTACAGGGGGACAAGAGACCCAGTACTTC.

This clonotype was recorded a few times. This chain connects TRBV29-1 to TRBJ2-3; no reliable D call. The CDR3 consists of 14 residues. Trimming removed 6 bases from V and 4 bases from J, with 17 bases in between. Germline V gives CDR1 SQVTM, CDR2 ANQGSEA. The CDR3 nucleotides are TGCAGCGTCGGAAGGTCACCGATCCCAGATACGCAGTATTTT. It is translated as CSVGRSPIPDTQYF.

V and J are TRBV6-5 and TRBJ1-2; D is unclear. Germline CDR1 MNHEY, CDR2 SVGAGI. Trimming stripped 6 bases from V and 2 bases from J, with 13 bases between. The CDR3 consists of 14 residues. The CDR3 DNA is TGTGCCAGCAGCCGACGGGGAGGGAACTATGGCTACACCTTC. Translating gives CASSRRGGNYGYTF.

The chain is built from TRBV5-1 and TRBJ2-6; TRBD1 aligns across 10 bases. CDR3 length: 19 amino acids. The V and J ends lost 4 bases and 0 bases, in that order; junction bases with no gene match: 10. The V gene's germline CDR1 is SGHRS and CDR2 YFSETQ. This CDR3 reads CASSRDPGQGNSGANVLTF. The CDR3 nucleotides read TGCGCCAGCAGCCGAGACCCGGGACAGGGGAACTCTGGGGCCAACGTCCTGACTTTC.

The CDR3 protein is CASSPSGQPNQPQHF. The CDR3 DNA reads as TGTGCCAGCAGTCCCTCGGGACAGCCTAATCAGCCCCAGCATTTT. V gene TRBV9 combines with J gene TRBJ1-5, with 7 bases identical to TRBD1. Germline V lookup: CDR1 SGDLS, CDR2 YYNGEE. The CDR3 is made up of 15 amino acids. The trim removed 5 bases at V and 4 bases at J, leaving 9 bases unmatched.

The sample holds one count of this clonotype. The chain joins TRBV5-1 to TRBJ1-2; 8 positions agree with TRBD1. CDR1 and CDR2 (germline): SGHRS, YFSETQ. CDR3 size: 15 residues. Trimming took 4 bases from V and 7 from J; bases not matched to a gene: 12. The CDR3 bases are TGCGCCAGCAGCCAACCGGGACAGGTCTTTGGTGGCTACACCTTC. Protein sequence: CASSQPGQVFGGYTF.

V is TRBV10-3 and J is TRBJ2-5; D remains unclear. The J call is doubtful: the DNA matches TRBJ2-7 better. This CDR3 region has 13 residues. Germline values: CDR1 ENHRY, CDR2 SYGVKD. The CDR3 sequence: CAISPSPPYEQYF. The CDR3 DNA sequence: TGTGCCATCAGCCCCTCCCCACCGTACGAGCAGTACTTC.

This rearrangement joins TRBV5-1 to TRBJ2-3; 9 bases are shared with TRBD2. The CDR3 is 15 amino acids. With V trimmed by 0 bases and J by 4 bases, 3 bases remained unmatched. Germline assignment: CDR1 SGHRS and CDR2 YFSETQ. CDR3 protein: CASSLGGGDADTQYF. The CDR3, as DNA: TGCGCCAGCAGCTTGGGCGGGGGGGACGCAGATACGCAGTATTTT.

The V call is TRBV12-3 or TRBV12-4, the J call TRBJ1-2, with D possibly being TRBD1 (6 bases). V was clipped by 1 base and J by 8 bases, with 17 bases between them. This CDR3 contains 15 residues. The CDR3 nucleotides are TGTGCCAGCAGTTTAGGGGGGCAGGCCGCAAGGGGCTACACCTTC. This codes for CASSLGGQAARGYTF.

The genes are TRBV12-3 or TRBV12-4 and TRBJ2-7, with 7 bases fitting TRBD2. The CDR3 covers 15 residues. V was pared by 6 bases and J by 3 bases, with 11 bases of the junction left unmatched. The CDR3 nucleotides are TGTGCCAGCAGGCGGGGGAGCGGGGTCTTCTACGAGCAGTACTTC. As protein: CASRRGSGVFYEQYF.

About this clonotype itself: A clone one base away is much larger, so this may be a read error. This chain connects TRBV5-4 to TRBJ2-5; 8 bases fit TRBD2. The V gene end was trimmed by 0 bases and the J gene end by 11 bases; junction bases not matched to a gene: 12. The CDR3 covers 15 residues. Germline CDR1 is SGHNT and CDR2 is YYREEE (reference sequence). In DNA, the CDR3 is TGTGCCAGCAGCTTGGAGCGGGGGCGCGGCAATGAGCAGTACTTC. Its translation: CASSLERGRGNEQYF.